The next 27 T cell receptor beta chains were all read from a single sample in a study of blood T cell repertoires in COVID-19. Only in-frame clones appear in the TCRdb table, and some are missing; sequencing was by immunoSEQ multiplex PCR. This sample has around 100,000 clones, with around 80% found just once. What was sequenced was peripheral blood. These TCRs come from a man aged 70 or older with active or convalescent COVID-19.

V gene TRBV7-9 combines with J gene TRBJ1-1, with TRBD1 matching 10 bases. CDR1 and CDR2 from the germline V gene are SEHNR and FQNEAQ (reference sequence). This CDR3 is 14 amino acids long. V was clipped by 5 bases and J by 1 base; unmatched bases: 1. In nucleotides, the CDR3 is TGTGCCAGCAGCCGACAGGGGGCGAACACTGAAGCTTTCTTT. Its protein product is CASSRQGANTEAFF.

This chain uses TRBV2 with TRBJ1-5, with D unclear. The CDR3 contains 12 residues. Germline V gene data show CDR1 as SNHLY and CDR2 as FYNNEI. Trimming took off 3 bases at V and 11 bases at J, with 11 bases between the two ends. The CDR3 DNA follows: TGTGCCAGCAGTGAGGGGAGGGATTCCCAGCATTTT. This translates into CASSEGRDSQHF.

About this clone: The same CDR3 arises from other DNA sequences in this sample as well. The CDR3 sequence: CASSVRDNQETQYF. The CDR3 DNA reads TGTGCCAGCAGCGTCCGGGACAATCAAGAGACCCAGTACTTC. V and J are TRBV9 and TRBJ2-5; D might be TRBD1 (6 bases). V was cut by 2 bases and J by 2 bases, with 10 bases left in between. Germline CDR1 and CDR2: SGDLS and YYNGEE. The CDR3 sequence is 14 residues long. The full variable domain, in which reference TRBV9 and TRBJ2-5 provide the parts outside the CDR3, is DSGVTQTPKHLITATGQRVTLRCSPRSGDLSVYWYQQSLDQGLQFLIQYYNGEERAKGNILERFSAQQFPDLHSELNLSSLELGDSALYFCASSVRDNQETQYFGPGTRLLVL.

This clone was counted a few times. The chain recombines TRBV25-1 with TRBJ1-1, with 9 bases aligning to TRBD1. The CDR3 is 15 amino acids. The germline gives CDR1 MGHDK, CDR2 SYGVNS. The V and J ends lost 1 base and 4 bases, in that order; junction bases with no gene match: 4. The CDR3 loop reads CASSEFGTGSTEAFF. The CDR3 DNA follows: TGTGCCAGCAGTGAATTCGGGACAGGGAGCACTGAAGCTTTCTTT.

CDR3 sequence: CASSPRGDYGYTF. DNA of the CDR3: TGTGCCAGCTCACCACGGGGGGACTATGGCTACACCTTC. The chain recombines TRBV18 with TRBJ1-2; TRBD1 might be the D (5 bases). Deletions cut 1 base from V and 3 bases from J, with 6 bases between. The germline V gene has CDR1 KGHSH and CDR2 LQKENI. This CDR3 is 13 amino acids long.

This clone occurred once. The chain combines TRBV5-1 with TRBJ2-5; D is perhaps TRBD1 (5 bases). Trimming pared 4 bases from V and 4 bases from J, leaving 20 bases between. CDR1 SGHRS and CDR2 YFSETQ come from the germline V gene. This CDR3 has 16 amino acids. The CDR3 reads CASSVAPQGIGETQYF. In DNA, the CDR3 is TGCGCCAGCAGCGTCGCCCCCCAGGGAATTGGAGAGACCCAGTACTTC.

This chain links TRBV7-2 with TRBJ2-3; 14 bases agree with TRBD2. The CDR3 contains 14 residues. Trimming took 5 bases from V and 8 from J; bases not matched to a gene: 3. The V gene's germline CDR1 is SGHTA and CDR2 FQGNSA. This CDR3 is CASSPGLAGATQYF. The CDR3 DNA follows: TGTGCCAGCAGCCCGGGACTAGCGGGGGCTACGCAGTATTTT.

This clone was seen a single time. The chain is built from TRBV7-9 and TRBJ2-7, with 8 bases fitting TRBD1. CDR1 and CDR2 from the germline V gene are SEHNR and FQNEAQ (reference sequence). V trimming: 7 bases; J trimming: 3 bases; junction bases outside the gene matches: 5. The length of the CDR3 is 13 residues. CDR3 coding DNA: TGTGCCAGCATTAGGACAGGGCTCTACGAGCAGTACTTC. Translation: CASIRTGLYEQYF.

This chain connects TRBV28 to TRBJ2-7; D is perhaps TRBD1 (6 bases). The ends were cut back, 6 bases at V and 2 bases at J, with 14 bases in the middle. The CDR3 has 14 amino acids. Per the germline V gene, CDR1 is MDHEN and CDR2 is SYDVKM. CDR3 region: CASRLPDRTYEQYF. The CDR3 nucleotides are TGTGCCAGCAGACTCCCTGACAGGACCTACGAGCAGTACTTC.

The CDR3 is CASSQDGGLANEQYF. In DNA, the CDR3 is TGTGCCAGCAGCCAAGACGGCGGACTAGCGAACGAGCAGTACTTC. The gene calls are TRBV3-1 (or the pseudogene TRBV3-2) and TRBJ2-7; 9 positions agree with TRBD2. Looked up from germline, CDR1 is LGHDT and CDR2 is YNNKEL (reference sequence). There are 15 residues in the CDR3. The J segment lost 5 bases and the V segment lost 0 bases, leaving 5 bases of the junction unmatched.

This clone was seen more than once but under ten times. The rearrangement uses TRBV2 and TRBJ1-5; TRBD1 might be the D (5 bases). Germline V gene lookup returns CDR1 SNHLY and CDR2 FYNNEI. V was clipped by 5 bases and J by 4 bases, with 15 bases between them. The CDR3 has 15 residues. The CDR3: CASSSSGTRNQPQHF. For the CDR3, the DNA is TGTGCCAGCAGTTCCTCCGGGACTAGAAATCAGCCCCAGCATTTT.

V gene TRBV5-4 combines with J gene TRBJ2-2; TRBD2 agrees at 9 bases. Germline CDR1 SGHNT, CDR2 YYREEE (reference sequence). V gave up 4 bases and J gave up 6 bases; unmatched junction bases: 7. This CDR3 contains 15 residues. The DNA of the CDR3 is TGTGCCAGCAGCCTCCCGGCTAGCGGGGCCGGGGAGCTGTTTTTT. This gives the protein CASSLPASGAGELFF.

This clone was seen just once. The genes are TRBV5-1 and TRBJ2-3, with a tentative D call TRBD2 (7 bases). The CDR3 runs to 15 residues. V was trimmed by 4 bases and J by 1 base, leaving 13 bases between them. CDR1 and CDR2 from the germline V gene are SGHRS and YFSETQ. The chain's CDR3 is CASSPSGGGTDTQYF. The CDR3 DNA is TGCGCCAGCAGCCCGTCGGGGGGCGGCACAGATACGCAGTATTTT.

This clone was picked up many times. This chain uses TRBV19 with TRBJ2-3; D perhaps matches TRBD2 (6 bases). V was cut by 4 bases and J by 2 bases, with 16 bases left in between. The CDR3 extends over 16 amino acids. CDR1 and CDR2 from the germline V gene are LNHDA and SQIVND (reference sequence). DNA of the CDR3: TGTGCCAGTAGTACGGGCGCGGCGGGATCCACAGATACGCAGTATTTT. It translates to CASSTGAAGSTDTQYF. The whole variable domain, filled in from reference TRBV19 and TRBJ2-3, reads DGGITQSPKYLFRKEGQNVTLSCEQNLNHDAMYWYRQDPGQGLRLIYYSQIVNDFQKGDIAEGYSVSREKKESFPLTVTSAQKNPTAFYLCASSTGAAGSTDTQYFGPGTRLTVL.

This chain uses TRBV27 with TRBJ1-2; 10 nucleotides line up with TRBD1. Germline loops: CDR1 MNHEY, CDR2 SMNVEV (reference sequence). The V segment lost 5 bases and the J segment 7 bases; nucleotides outside the gene matches: 7. This CDR3 is built from 14 residues. The CDR3: CASSRDRGSSGYTF. In DNA form, the CDR3 reads TGTGCCAGCAGTCGGGACAGGGGTTCGAGTGGCTACACCTTC.

This chain connects TRBV28 to TRBJ1-6, with 10 nucleotides matching TRBD1. V lost 2 bases to trimming and J lost 8 bases; unmatched junction nucleotides: 3. Germline V gene lookup returns CDR1 MDHEN and CDR2 SYDVKM. The CDR3 extends over 15 amino acids. The chain's CDR3 is CASSLIGQGDSPLHF. CDR3 nucleotides: TGTGCCAGCAGTTTAATAGGACAGGGGGATTCACCCCTCCACTTT.

The J gene is TRBJ1-4, the V gene TRBV15, with 7 bases fitting TRBD1. This CDR3 has 13 residues. The junction had 2 bases not matched to a gene; V was cut back by 3 bases and J by 7 bases. Germline V CDR1 and CDR2: LNHNV, YYDKDF (reference sequence). In DNA, the CDR3 is TGTGCCACCAGCAGGGCAGGGGGTGAAAAACTGTTTTTT. This gives the protein CATSRAGGEKLFF.

The chain has TRBV7-9 and TRBJ1-3, with TRBD1 as a possible D gene (6 bases). The CDR3 sequence is 14 residues long. In germline, CDR1 is SEHNR, CDR2 FQNEAQ (reference sequence). Trimming removed 4 bases from V and 2 bases from J, with 9 bases in between. CDR3 nucleotides: TGTGCCAGCAGCTCCCCAGGGGCTGGAAACACCATATATTTT. It yields the protein CASSSPGAGNTIYF.

The V and J genes are TRBV5-5 and TRBJ2-1, with TRBD1 matching over 7 bases. The germline V gene has CDR1 SGHKS and CDR2 YYEKEE (reference sequence). With V trimmed by 3 bases and J by 6 bases, 9 bases remained unmatched. The CDR3 runs to 15 residues. Here the CDR3 reads CASSSQGVGCNEQFF. The CDR3 DNA is TGTGCCAGCAGCTCCCAGGGGGTGGGGTGCAATGAGCAGTTCTTC. The complete variable domain, with remaining parts taken from reference TRBV5-5 and TRBJ2-1, reads DAGVTQSPTHLIKTRGQQVTLRCSPISGHKSVSWYQQVLGQGPQFIFQYYEKEERGRGNFPDRFSARQFPNYSSELNVNALLLGDSALYLCASSSQGVGCNEQFFGPGTRLTVL.

The chain couples TRBV12-3 or TRBV12-4 to TRBJ1-2; D uncertain. Trimming removed 3 bases at V and 4 bases at J, with 9 bases between. The CDR3 contains 13 residues. The CDR3 reads CASSFGQAYGYTF. As DNA, the CDR3 is TGTGCCAGCAGTTTTGGGCAGGCCTATGGCTACACCTTC.

The chain employs TRBV19 and TRBJ1-1; 9 nucleotides line up with TRBD1. Germline assignment: CDR1 LNHDA and CDR2 SQIVND (reference sequence). V was clipped by 5 bases and J by 5 bases; unmatched bases: 6. The CDR3 has 14 residues. CDR3 region: CASSVNRGQTEAFF. The CDR3 bases are TGTGCCAGTAGTGTTAACAGGGGGCAGACTGAAGCTTTCTTT. The whole variable domain, remainder taken from reference TRBV19 and TRBJ1-1, is DGGITQSPKYLFRKEGQNVTLSCEQNLNHDAMYWYRQDPGQGLRLIYYSQIVNDFQKGDIAEGYSVSREKKESFPLTVTSAQKNPTAFYLCASSVNRGQTEAFFGQGTRLTVV.

The rearrangement joins TRBV6-5 to TRBJ2-7, with 10 bases matching TRBD2. Germline CDR1 and CDR2: MNHEY and SVGAGI. This CDR3 is built from 16 residues. V gave up 4 bases and J gave up 2 bases; unmatched junction bases: 8. CDR3 protein: CASSFQSTSGPYEQYF. CDR3 DNA sequence: TGTGCCAGCAGTTTCCAATCGACTAGCGGGCCCTACGAGCAGTACTTC.

The V gene is TRBV10-3, the J gene TRBJ1-2, with TRBD1 matching 7 bases. Germline V gene sequence: CDR1 ENHRY, CDR2 SYGVKD. Losses at the gene ends were 6 bases for V and 4 bases for J; bases not matched to a gene: 14. The CDR3 runs 16 residues. This CDR3 is CAISDTAPGQRYGYTF. The CDR3 DNA reads TGTGCCATCAGCGACACCGCACCGGGACAGCGCTATGGCTACACCTTC.

The J gene is TRBJ2-1, the V gene TRBV30; a possible D gene is TRBD2 (6 bases). CDR3 size: 13 residues. Trimming cost V 1 base and J 10 bases, with 14 bases left between them. Germline values: CDR1 GTSNPN, CDR2 SVGIG (reference sequence). The CDR3 protein is CAWSAPASAEQFF. CDR3 sequence (DNA): TGTGCCTGGAGTGCGCCGGCTAGCGCCGAGCAGTTCTTC. Supplemented by reference TRBV30 and TRBJ2-1, the full variable domain reads SQTIHQWPATLVQPVGSPLSLECTVEGTSNPNLYWYRQAAGRGLQLLFYSVGIGQISSEVPQNLSASRPQDRQFILSSKKLLLSDSGFYLCAWSAPASAEQFFGPGTRLTVL.

In DNA, the CDR3 is TGTGCCAGCAGTTTTGCCCGCCCCGCCGCCCCCTACTCACCCCTCCACTTT. Amino acids: CASSFARPAAPYSPLHF. This chain uses TRBV27 with TRBJ1-6; D ambiguous. CDR1 and CDR2 (germline): MNHEY, SMNVEV (reference sequence). The CDR3 has 17 residues. V was clipped by 3 bases and J by 10 bases, with 22 bases between them.

The chain employs TRBV18 and TRBJ2-1; TRBD2 might be the D (5 bases). Germline CDR1 KGHSH, CDR2 LQKENI. The CDR3 is made up of 14 amino acids. V was clipped by 1 base and J by 7 bases, with 11 bases between them. CDR3 in amino acids: CASSPRIGGNEQFF. CDR3 sequence (DNA): TGTGCCAGCTCACCACGAATCGGAGGTAATGAGCAGTTCTTC. The full variable domain, rest sourced from reference TRBV18 and TRBJ2-1, is NAGVMQNPRHLVRRRGQEARLRCSPMKGHSHVYWYRQLPEEGLKFMVYLQKENIIDESGMPKERFSAEFPKEGPSILRIQQVVRGDSAAYFCASSPRIGGNEQFFGPGTRLTVL.

J is TRBJ1-5 and V is TRBV6-5; a possible D gene is TRBD1 (5 bases). The ends were cut back, 2 bases at V and 7 bases at J, with 9 bases in the middle. Germline V gives CDR1 MNHEY, CDR2 SVGAGI. The CDR3 is 13 residues long. The CDR3 DNA is TGTGCCAGCAGTTACAGGGGTGAACAGCCCCAGCATTTT. Translating gives CASSYRGEQPQHF.